Listed here are 30 T cell receptor beta chains from one sample, sequenced in a study of blood T cell repertoires in COVID-19. Produced via immunoSEQ multiplex PCR; TCRdb's table is partial and in-frame only. Of 30,000 to 40,000 clones detected, about 88% appear once; the ten largest clones hold roughly 15%. Material: peripheral blood. The receptor source for this set is a human donor in a cohort sampled during active COVID-19.

Concerning this clone: Within the sample, other DNA sequences also encode this same CDR3. V usage is TRBV3-1 (or the pseudogene TRBV3-2) and J usage is TRBJ2-7, with 9 bases matching TRBD1. V lost 3 bases to trimming and J lost 4 bases; unmatched junction nucleotides: 4. CDR1 and CDR2 (germline): LGHDT, YNNKEL (reference sequence). This CDR3 contains 14 residues. CDR3 DNA sequence: TGTGCCAGCAGCCACCGGGACAGGGATTACGAGCAGTACTTC. Translation gives CASSHRDRDYEQYF.

The CDR3 region is CASSQVAETQYF. The CDR3 bases are TGTGCCAGCAGCCAAGTGGCAGAGACCCAGTACTTC. The chain couples TRBV3-1 (or the pseudogene TRBV3-2) to TRBJ2-5; D ambiguous. V was pared by 1 base and J by 4 bases, with 4 bases between. Germline V gene data show CDR1 as LGHDT and CDR2 as YNNKEL (reference sequence). CDR3 length equals 12 residues.

This sequence joins TRBV5-1 and TRBJ2-2; possible D gene TRBD2, 5 bases. The germline V and J ends were trimmed by 0 bases and 6 bases, with 9 bases remaining between them. The germline gives CDR1 SGHRS, CDR2 YFSETQ. The CDR3 spans 14 residues. CDR3 loop: CASSLGEISGELFF. CDR3 nucleotide sequence: TGCGCCAGCAGCTTGGGGGAGATCTCCGGGGAGCTGTTTTTT.

The V gene is TRBV11-3, the J gene TRBJ1-1; D unresolved. Deletions cut 5 bases from V and 4 bases from J, with 8 bases between. The CDR3 runs to 12 residues. Germline CDR1 reads SGHNT; CDR2 reads YENEEA. The CDR3 is CASSKTGTEAFF. The CDR3 coding sequence is TGTGCCAGCAGCAAGACGGGCACTGAAGCTTTCTTT.

The V gene is TRBV6-1, the J gene TRBJ2-1; 8 bases match TRBD1. The CDR3 extends over 13 amino acids. After removal of 2 bases from V and 10 bases from J, the junction contained 4 bases not matched to a gene. CDR1 and CDR2 (germline): MNHNS, SASEGT. The CDR3 loop reads CASSEPGTGEQFF. The CDR3 DNA reads as TGTGCCAGCAGTGAACCTGGGACAGGAGAGCAGTTCTTC.

This rearrangement joins TRBV11-2 to TRBJ2-3; TRBD2 matches 9 bases. J lost 4 bases, V lost 5 bases, and 4 bases had no gene match. Germline CDR1 and CDR2: SGHAT and FQNNGV. The CDR3 loop spans 14 amino acids. The chain's CDR3 is CASSPGLAPDTQYF. In DNA, the CDR3 is TGTGCCAGCAGCCCAGGACTAGCGCCAGATACGCAGTATTTT.

The chain carries TRBV12-3 or TRBV12-4 and TRBJ1-2; D not certain. This CDR3 is 13 amino acids long. V shed 1 base and J shed 3 bases, with 6 bases lying between them. The CDR3 region is CASSLVADYGYTF. The CDR3 DNA reads as TGTGCCAGCAGTTTAGTGGCAGACTATGGCTACACCTTC.

A remark on this clone: An end of the junction does not agree with germline; a read error may underlie this. This chain uses TRBV2 with TRBJ2-1; TRBD1 aligns across 8 bases. Germline values: CDR1 SNHLY, CDR2 FYNNEI. The CDR3 runs to 15 residues. The CDR3 DNA reads as TGTGCCAGCCCTGGACAGGGTTCCTCCGACAATGAGCAGTTCTTC. It specifies CASPGQGSSDNEQFF.

V and J are TRBV10-3 and TRBJ2-3; D remains ambiguous. The CDR3 totals 13 residues. With 0 bases removed from V and 4 bases from J, the gap between germline ends came to 5 bases. CDR1 is ENHRY and CDR2 is SYGVKD in the germline V gene. Here the CDR3 reads CAISESQADTQYF. CDR3 DNA sequence: TGTGCCATCAGTGAGTCGCAGGCAGATACGCAGTATTTT.

CDR3 bases: TGTGCCAGTAGGGGGACATATGGCTACACCTTC. Translation: CASRGTYGYTF. The chain carries TRBV19 and TRBJ1-2; TRBD1 might be the D (6 bases). The V end lost 6 bases, the J end lost 5 bases, and 7 bases lay between the germline ends. The CDR3 consists of 11 residues. From germline, CDR1 is LNHDA and CDR2 SQIVND (reference sequence).

The chain recombines TRBV11-2 with TRBJ2-2; D is unresolved. Trimming pared 1 base from V and 6 bases from J, leaving 9 bases between. Per germline, CDR1 SGHAT and CDR2 FQNNGV. The CDR3 runs to 14 residues. In nucleotides, the CDR3 is TGTGCCAGCAGCTTAGGGAGCCAGTCCGGGGAGCTGTTTTTT. This codes for CASSLGSQSGELFF.

The rearrangement joins TRBV11-2 to TRBJ1-2, with 8 bases fitting TRBD1. Germline CDR1 SGHAT, CDR2 FQNNGV. The CDR3 runs to 14 residues. V dropped 1 base and J dropped 3; count of bases not matched to a gene: 1. Here the CDR3 DNA reads TGTGCCAGCAGCTTAGCAGGGGGCGACTATGGCTACACCTTC. Protein product: CASSLAGGDYGYTF.

The J gene is TRBJ2-7, the V gene TRBV7-9; weak D call: TRBD2 (6 bases). With 5 bases removed from V and 12 bases from J, the gap between germline ends came to 20 bases. The CDR3 loop spans 13 amino acids. The germline gives CDR1 SEHNR, CDR2 FQNEAQ (reference sequence). The CDR3 nucleotides are TGTGCCAGCAGCCCAGGGTCCTGGAGGGAGTGGTACTTC. It encodes CASSPGSWREWYF.

This clone has just one count. The chain is built from TRBV2 and TRBJ2-2; 8 bases are shared with TRBD1. V lost 4 bases and J lost 4; bases outside the gene matches: 8. The V gene's germline CDR1 is SNHLY and CDR2 FYNNEI. This CDR3 spans 16 amino acids. In nucleotides, the CDR3 is TGTGCCAGCAGTGCCGATACAGGGGGAGGCACCGGGGAGCTGTTTTTT. As protein: CASSADTGGGTGELFF.

This clone has a handful of counts. The chain links TRBV18 to TRBJ2-7, with D maybe TRBD2 (7 bases). V was cut by 6 bases and J by 3 bases, with 18 bases left in between. The germline V gene has CDR1 KGHSH and CDR2 LQKENI. This CDR3 has 15 residues. CDR3 in amino acids: CASSPNQGGGYEQYF. The CDR3, as DNA: TGTGCCAGCTCCCCCAATCAGGGAGGGGGCTACGAGCAGTACTTC. Supplemented by reference TRBV18 and TRBJ2-7, the full variable domain reads NAGVMQNPRHLVRRRGQEARLRCSPMKGHSHVYWYRQLPEEGLKFMVYLQKENIIDESGMPKERFSAEFPKEGPSILRIQQVVRGDSAAYFCASSPNQGGGYEQYFGPGTRLTVT.

This chain links TRBV5-1 with TRBJ1-1; 10 bases align to TRBD1. This CDR3 is 14 amino acids long. CDR1 and CDR2 from the germline V gene are SGHRS and YFSETQ. V shed 3 bases and J 6 bases; nucleotides not matched to a gene: 5. The DNA for the CDR3 is TGCGCCAGCAGCTCGGGACAGGGGCGCTCTGAAGCTTTCTTT. Encoded protein: CASSSGQGRSEAFF.

This clone has a handful of counts. J is TRBJ1-3 and V is TRBV7-2; D is possibly TRBD1 (5 bases). V was cut by 1 base and J by 3 bases, with 10 bases left in between. Looked up from germline, CDR1 is SGHTA and CDR2 is FQGNSA. The CDR3 contains 15 residues. This CDR3 is CASSLDSGGGNTIYF. The CDR3 nucleotides read TGTGCCAGCAGCTTAGATTCGGGGGGTGGAAACACCATATATTTT.

The chain is built from TRBV6-5 and TRBJ1-5; maybe TRBD1 (6 bases). In germline, CDR1 is MNHEY, CDR2 SVGAGI. V was pared by 6 bases and J by 9 bases, with 15 bases between. The CDR3 is 13 amino acids. The CDR3 protein is CASRGTLGGPQHF. In DNA form, the CDR3 reads TGTGCCAGCAGGGGGACCTTAGGGGGGCCCCAGCATTTT.

The rearrangement links TRBV6-2 or TRBV6-3 to TRBJ1-2, with no clear D. Deletions cut 0 bases from V and 7 bases from J, with 9 bases between. This CDR3 has 13 residues. Germline values: CDR1 MNHEY, CDR2 SVGEGT. CDR3 protein: CASSYSGDIGYTF. The CDR3 coding sequence is TGTGCCAGCAGTTACTCGGGAGACATTGGCTACACCTTC.

This clone turned up a few times. The chain has TRBV6-6 and TRBJ2-7; D might be TRBD1 (7 bases). The germline V and J ends were trimmed by 5 bases and 1 base, with 9 bases remaining between them. The CDR3 covers 13 residues. Germline V CDR1 and CDR2: MNHNY, SVGAGI (reference sequence). The CDR3 is CASSAGQSYEQYF. The CDR3 DNA reads as TGTGCCAGCAGTGCGGGACAGTCCTACGAGCAGTACTTC.

Comment on this clone: The junction and the germline gene differ at one end; a read error may be behind it. This chain joins TRBV5-5 and TRBJ2-5; the D gene is possibly TRBD2 (7 bases). Germline values: CDR1 SGHKS, CDR2 YYEKEE (reference sequence). The CDR3 is made up of 12 amino acids. The CDR3, as DNA: TGTGCCAGCAGCTTACTAGGGGGGGTGTCGCACTTC. Translation: CASSLLGGVSHF.

This chain connects TRBV27 to TRBJ1-1; D is undetermined. Per germline, CDR1 MNHEY and CDR2 SMNVEV (reference sequence). The length of the CDR3 is 12 residues. V dropped 5 bases and J dropped 1 base, with 5 bases sitting between them. In DNA form, the CDR3 reads TGTGCCAGCAGTCGGTCGAACACTGAAGCTTTCTTT. Translated: CASSRSNTEAFF.

The chain uses TRBV24-1 and TRBJ2-2; 8 positions match TRBD1. V lost 9 bases, J lost 2 bases, and 4 bases stayed unmatched. Germline V gives CDR1 KGHDR, CDR2 SFDVKD. This CDR3 spans 14 amino acids. The CDR3 is CATSGTGNTGELFF. CDR3 nucleotides: TGTGCCACCTCCGGGACAGGTAACACCGGGGAGCTGTTTTTT.

The rearrangement links TRBV6-6 to TRBJ2-5, with a tentative D call TRBD1 (7 bases). The V gene's germline CDR1 is MNHNY and CDR2 SVGAGI (reference sequence). V lost 6 bases and J 6 bases, leaving 23 bases between the germline ends. The CDR3 has 16 amino acids. The CDR3 DNA follows: TGTGCCAGCAGATACGATGCGGGACAGCCTGGGAAGACCCAGTACTTC. It encodes CASRYDAGQPGKTQYF.

The chain recombines TRBV5-4 with TRBJ2-2, with TRBD1 identical over 10 bases. This CDR3 comprises 17 residues. Trimming took 3 bases from V and 0 from J; bases not matched to a gene: 5. The germline V gene has CDR1 SGHNT and CDR2 YYREEE (reference sequence). The CDR3 sequence: CASSYLTGGTNTGELFF. The CDR3 bases are TGTGCCAGCAGCTACCTGACAGGGGGCACGAACACCGGGGAGCTGTTTTTT.

The chain has TRBV6-5 and TRBJ1-3; a weak D match, TRBD1 (6 bases). Trimming took 8 bases from V and 1 from J, leaving 12 bases between them. CDR3 size: 14 residues. The germline V gene encodes CDR1 MNHEY and CDR2 SVGAGI. CDR3 in amino acids: CASLDRKSGNTIYF. The CDR3 DNA sequence: TGTGCCAGCCTCGACAGGAAGTCTGGAAACACCATATATTTT.

The rearrangement links TRBV19 to TRBJ2-2, with D tentatively TRBD1 (6 bases). CDR3 length: 19 residues. The germline gives CDR1 LNHDA, CDR2 SQIVND (reference sequence). Trimming stripped 5 bases from V and 0 bases from J, with 22 bases between. CDR3 residues: CASSLGWGLGQTNTGELFF. For the CDR3, the DNA is TGTGCCAGTAGTCTGGGGTGGGGATTAGGACAGACGAACACCGGGGAGCTGTTTTTT.

The chain is built from TRBV5-4 and TRBJ2-7; D might be TRBD1 (6 bases). V lost 9 bases to trimming and J lost 2 bases, with 18 bases between them. Germline-derived CDR1 and CDR2 are SGHNT and YYREEE (reference sequence). This CDR3 is built from 14 residues. CDR3 loop: CAISRAGDTYEQYF. The CDR3, as DNA: TGTGCCATTTCCCGGGCAGGGGATACCTACGAGCAGTACTTC.

This sequence joins TRBV3-1 (or the pseudogene TRBV3-2) and TRBJ2-1, with D perhaps matching TRBD2 (6 bases). The germline V and J ends were trimmed by 0 bases and 7 bases, with 7 bases remaining between them. From germline, CDR1 is LGHDT and CDR2 YNNKEL (reference sequence). The length of the CDR3 is 13 residues. CDR3 amino acids: CASSQDRGNEQFF. The CDR3 DNA sequence: TGTGCCAGCAGCCAAGATCGGGGGAATGAGCAGTTCTTC.

This clone has just one count. The chain carries TRBV11-2 and TRBJ2-1; possible D gene TRBD1, 6 bases. The CDR3 covers 15 residues. Germline CDR1 SGHAT, CDR2 FQNNGV. V lost 10 bases and J lost 9, with 25 bases in between. CDR3 in amino acids: CAILRQAGAMGEQFF. DNA for the CDR3: TGTGCCATCCTCCGGCAGGCAGGGGCCATGGGTGAGCAGTTCTTC.